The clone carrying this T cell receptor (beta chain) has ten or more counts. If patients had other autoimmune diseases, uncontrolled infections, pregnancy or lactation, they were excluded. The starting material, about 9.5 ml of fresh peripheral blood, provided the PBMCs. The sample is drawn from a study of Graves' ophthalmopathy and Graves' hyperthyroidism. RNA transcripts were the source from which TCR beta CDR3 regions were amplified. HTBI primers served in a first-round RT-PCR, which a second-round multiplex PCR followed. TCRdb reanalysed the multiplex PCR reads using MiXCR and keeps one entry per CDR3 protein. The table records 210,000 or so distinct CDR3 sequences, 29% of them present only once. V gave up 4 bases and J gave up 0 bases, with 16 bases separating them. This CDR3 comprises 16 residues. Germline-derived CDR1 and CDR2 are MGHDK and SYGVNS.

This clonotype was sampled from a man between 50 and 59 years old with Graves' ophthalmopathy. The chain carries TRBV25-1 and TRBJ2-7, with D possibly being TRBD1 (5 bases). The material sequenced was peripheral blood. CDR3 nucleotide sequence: TGTGCCAGCAGTGCCGAACGGACAAAAAGCTCCTACGAGCAGTACTTC. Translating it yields CASSAERTKSSYEQYF.